The clone carrying this T cell receptor (beta chain) turned up a few times. The germline V gene encodes CDR1 SGHVS and CDR2 FQNEAQ. The CDR3 is 15 amino acids. Trimming cost V 8 bases and J 4 bases; bases outside gene matches: 12. This sample was included in a study of blood T cells in healthy people across ages. In each sample, at least 7 million PBMCs were isolated. A second PCR of roughly 7 to 11 cycles used a sample-barcoded 5' primer and a J-beta primer mix. Using its own MiXCR run on the 5' RACE reads, TCRdb lists one record per CDR3 protein. Of about 1.6 million distinct CDR3 sequences in the sample, about 31% were seen once.

The V call is TRBV7-8, the J call TRBJ2-5; 8 bases align to TRBD1. Sequencing was carried out using blood. The sequence came from a woman under 40 in good health. In DNA form, the CDR3 reads TGTGCCAGCGGCGGGCAGGGGGCGATGCGAGAGACCCAGTACTTC. It yields the protein CASGGQGAMRETQYF.